The T cell receptor (beta chain) under discussion was sequenced for a study of blood T cell repertoires in COVID-19. Produced via immunoSEQ multiplex PCR; TCRdb's table is partial and in-frame only. The data hold some 190,000 clones, with about four fifths observed a single time. This clone was picked up one time. Germline V lookup: CDR1 MNHEY, CDR2 SMNVEV (reference sequence). This CDR3 spans 15 amino acids. V was clipped by 2 bases and J by 3 bases, with 14 bases between them. The sequence derives from a woman aged 40-49 years with COVID-19, enrolled during active disease. The genes are TRBV27 and TRBJ2-7; the D gene is possibly TRBD2 (5 bases). Material for sequencing was peripheral blood. CDR3 sequence reads: CASSLKGGGGYEQYF. CDR3 sequence (DNA): TGTGCCAGCAGTTTAAAGGGTGGAGGTGGCTACGAGCAGTACTTC.